One sample yielded the 4 T cell receptor beta chains listed below, sequenced in a study of cytotoxic CD8 clonotypes in ibrutinib-treated CLL. Sequencing was performed with immunoSEQ multiplex PCR; in TCRdb, only in-frame clones are kept and a portion is missing. The repertoire holds roughly 47,000 clones, roughly 57% seen once, with 32% in the top ten. The source material was PBMCs, sampled after 12 months of ibrutinib treatment. The receptors were sampled from a human donor with chronic lymphocytic leukemia.

This chain uses TRBV29-1 with TRBJ2-1; D is possibly TRBD1 (5 bases). Trimming removed 4 bases at V and 1 base at J, with 11 bases between. Germline CDR1 SQVTM, CDR2 ANQGSEA. The CDR3 has 14 amino acids. CDR3 sequence reads: CSVATANSYNEQFF. The CDR3 DNA is TGCAGCGTTGCGACAGCCAATTCCTACAATGAGCAGTTCTTC.

The gene calls are TRBV18 and TRBJ2-7; D gene uncertain. The germline V gene has CDR1 KGHSH and CDR2 LQKENI. Trimming removed 1 base at V and 2 bases at J, with 3 bases between. The CDR3 length is 12 residues. CDR3 sequence: CASSPQTYEQYF. As DNA, the CDR3 is TGTGCCAGCTCACCACAGACCTACGAGCAGTACTTC.

The gene calls are TRBV28 and TRBJ1-2; 9 bases match TRBD1. Germline V gives CDR1 MDHEN, CDR2 SYDVKM. This CDR3 comprises 14 residues. V was pared by 6 bases and J by 4 bases, with 6 bases of the junction left unmatched. The CDR3 spells CASSNGQGIYGYTF. The CDR3 coding sequence is TGTGCCAGCAGCAACGGACAGGGGATCTATGGCTACACCTTC.

The V and J genes are TRBV5-5 and TRBJ1-6, with D possibly being TRBD1 (5 bases). The CDR3 runs 17 residues. The V gene lost 4 bases and the J gene lost 1 base, with 15 bases spanning the gap. Germline CDR1 SGHKS, CDR2 YYEKEE (reference sequence). The CDR3 DNA follows: TGTGCCAGCAGCCGAAAGGGGCTCCAGTCCTATAATTCACCCCTCCACTTT. Translated, it gives CASSRKGLQSYNSPLHF.